Listed below are T cell receptor beta chains from one sample, sequenced in a study of regulatory T cells in long-lasting Graves disease. TCRdb re-called the multiplex PCR reads with MiXCR, one entry per CDR3 protein. The sample comprises hundreds of thousands of distinct CDR3 sequences, roughly 30% of which are singletons, and under 55% rests with the top ten. Source: peripheral blood mononuclear cells (PBMCs), taken when the disease was refractory, from a patient treated with antithyroid drugs. The source of these receptors is a female donor with Graves disease. Both conserved end residues are part of each CDR3. D genes are given only for firm matches. Rows give clone size only sometimes, using once, few, many, or a class for an expanded clone.

TRBJ1-1	15	TRBD1	many	TRBV11-2	CASSLAGQLNTEAFF	TGTGCCAGCAGCTTGGCGGGACAGTTGAACACTGAAGCTTTCTTT
TRBJ2-7	14	TRBD2	many	TRBV6-5	CASSYTSGRWQQYF	TGTGCCAGCAGTTATACTAGCGGGAGATGGCAGCAGTACTTC
TRBJ1-4	14	-	-	TRBV29-1	CSGTASSEGEKLFF	TGCAGCGGAACTGCATCCAGCGAAGGTGAAAAACTGTTTTTT
TRBJ1-5	17	-	-	TRBV2	CASRTLGTGLRNQPQHF	TGTGCCAGCAGGACCCTCGGGACGGGTCTCCGCAATCAGCCCCAGCATTTT
TRBJ2-7	14	-	few	TRBV27	CASSLRGSAYEQYF	TGTGCCAGCAGTTTACGTGGGAGTGCCTACGAGCAGTACTTC
TRBJ1-2	15	TRBD1	few	TRBV6-1	CASSPGQDSNYGYTF	TGTGCCAGCAGCCCGGGACAGGACTCTAACTATGGCTACACCTTC
TRBJ1-2	13	-	-	TRBV30	CAWSIKGGYGYTF	TGTGCCTGGAGTATCAAGGGGGGGTATGGCTACACCTTC
TRBJ2-5	15	-	few	TRBV19	CASKRGERGQETQYF	TGTGCCAGTAAAAGGGGGGAGAGAGGACAAGAGACCCAGTACTTC
TRBJ2-7	16	TRBD2	-	TRBV28	CASRLGTSRRGYEQYF	TGTGCCAGCAGGCTCGGGACTAGCAGGAGGGGGTACGAGCAGTACTTC
TRBJ2-6	17	-	-	TRBV3-1	CASSQDPRSSGANVLTF	TGTGCCAGCAGCCAAGATCCGAGGAGTTCTGGGGCCAACGTCCTGACTTTC
TRBJ1-1	15	TRBD1	many	TRBV28	CASSLGTGGRSEAFF	TGTGCCAGCAGTTTAGGGACAGGGGGGCGTTCGGAAGCTTTCTTT
TRBJ1-6	15	TRBD1	few	TRBV28	CASSDQTGYNSPLHF	TGTGCCAGCAGTGATCAGACAGGGTATAATTCACCCCTCCACTTT
TRBJ2-7	15	-	few	TRBV12-3/TRBV12-4	CASRLGPGRGYEQYF	TGTGCCAGCAGGTTAGGCCCCGGCAGGGGTTACGAGCAGTACTTC
TRBJ1-2	15	-	-	TRBV5-1	CASSLEGSANYGYTF	TGCGCCAGCAGCTTGGAGGGCAGCGCTAACTATGGCTACACCTTC
TRBJ1-2	17	TRBD1	-	TRBV7-8	CASSLHQGGAIDYGYTF	TGTGCCAGCAGCCTGCATCAGGGGGGGGCAATAGACTATGGCTACACCTTC
TRBJ2-7	13	-	-	TRBV29-1	CSVLTESSYEQYF	TGCAGCGTGTTGACGGAGAGCTCCTACGAGCAGTACTTC
TRBJ1-2	13	TRBD1	few	TRBV30	CAWSRDRVGGYTF	TGTGCCTGGAGTCGCGACAGGGTGGGAGGCTACACCTTC
TRBJ1-2	14	-	-	TRBV6-1	CASTRDPSGSGYTF	TGTGCCAGCACCCGGGATCCCTCGGGAAGTGGCTACACCTTC
TRBJ2-5	15	-	few	TRBV9	CASSVEVSATGTQYF	TGTGCCAGCAGCGTAGAGGTTAGCGCAACGGGGACCCAGTACTTC
TRBJ1-1	15	TRBD1	many	TRBV7-9	CASMTGGGRNTEAFF	TGTGCCAGCATGACAGGGGGCGGTAGGAACACTGAAGCTTTCTTT
TRBJ1-5	14	-	many	TRBV27	CASRIGGSDQPQHF	TGTGCCAGCAGGATCGGGGGTTCCGATCAGCCCCAGCATTTT
TRBJ1-1	13	-	few	TRBV29-1	CSGWGSMNTEAFF	TGCAGCGGGTGGGGATCCATGAACACTGAAGCTTTCTTT
TRBJ1-1	15	-	many	TRBV6-2/TRBV6-3	CASSYSFIRETEAFF	TGTGCCAGCAGTTACTCCTTCATTCGGGAGACTGAAGCTTTCTTT
TRBJ1-6	15	TRBD1	-	TRBV20-1	CSASFQGATNSPLHF	TGCAGTGCTAGTTTTCAGGGGGCCACAAATTCACCCCTCCACTTT
TRBJ1-5	15	-	-	TRBV24-1	CATSDSWDSNQHQHF	TGTGCCACCAGTGATTCATGGGATAGCAATCAGCACCAGCATTTT
TRBJ1-5	14	TRBD1	-	TRBV2	CASSGAGGYQPQHF	TGTGCCAGCAGTGGGGCAGGGGGCTACCAGCCCCAGCATTTT
TRBJ2-5	13	-	-	TRBV20-1	CSAPVRVQETQYF	TGCAGTGCTCCAGTCAGGGTACAAGAGACCCAGTACTTC
TRBJ2-6	17	-	-	TRBV5-4	CASSPKRGNSGANVLTF	TGTGCCAGCAGCCCCAAACGGGGCAACTCTGGGGCCAACGTCCTGACTTTC
TRBJ2-7	13	-	-	TRBV28	CASGEARVGEQYF	TGTGCCAGCGGTGAGGCTCGGGTGGGGGAGCAGTACTTC
TRBJ1-2	14	TRBD1	many	TRBV2	CASARTGRNYGYTF	TGTGCCAGCGCCAGGACAGGGAGGAACTATGGCTACACCTTC
TRBJ2-5	14	TRBD2	-	TRBV12-3/TRBV12-4	CASSRSGLGETQYF	TGTGCCAGCAGTAGATCGGGACTAGGAGAGACCCAGTACTTC
TRBJ2-5	13	-	-	TRBV12-3/TRBV12-4	CASSPFGSETQYF	TGTGCCAGCAGCCCGTTCGGGAGCGAGACCCAGTACTTC
TRBJ2-7	15	-	-	TRBV5-1	CASSLDRTVSYEQYF	TGCGCCAGCAGCTTGGATAGGACAGTCTCCTACGAGCAGTACTTC